At least ten counts were recorded for the clone carrying this T cell receptor (beta chain). The CDR3 covers 14 residues. From germline, CDR1 is LNHNV and CDR2 YYDKDF (reference sequence). V was clipped by 1 base and J by 11 bases, with 17 bases between them. This specimen belongs to a study of regulatory T cells in long-lasting Graves disease. Sample time point: persistent/refractory GD, antithyroid drugs over 5 years with positive TRAb. Researchers made the TCR library from RNA that was extracted from PBMCs. According to the study, TCR beta libraries were built with iRepertoire HTBI primers and CDR3-region Arm-PCR. TCRdb redid the calling of the multiplex PCR reads with MiXCR, one entry per CDR3 protein. Of around 340,000 distinct CDR3 sequences in the sample, around a fifth were seen once.

This sequence joins TRBV15 and TRBJ1-1; D ambiguous. The source is a female donor with Graves disease. The sample consisted of peripheral blood mononuclear cells (PBMCs), taken when the disease was refractory, from a patient treated with antithyroid drugs. The CDR3 region is CATSRGTSYGEAFF. The CDR3 region has the DNA TGTGCCACCAGCAGAGGTACATCGTACGGTGAGGCTTTCTTT.